This TCR beta chain was retrieved from a study of CD8+CD57+ T cells in acquired aplastic anemia. Study-level findings and limits: Shared by patients and controls, 25 to 30 CD8+ CDR3s were abundant in patients. Patient and control CD8+ Simpson's diversity was not significantly different.

Template material for TCR beta VDJ and CDR3 profiling consisted of genomic DNA. MiXCR was run by TCRdb on the reads, yielding one entry per CDR3 protein. The sample lists 170,000 or so distinct CDR3 sequences, around 52% occurring once. Sequenced patients had shown CD8+CD57+ cell expansion by flow cytometry. Points on this clonotype: The antigen remains undetermined. One end of the junction varies from germline; a read error may be responsible.

Sequencing used sorted CD4+, CD8+, or CD8+CD57+ T cells (not recorded which) from PBMCs. This clonotype was sampled from a human donor with aplastic anemia.

The CDR3 reads CATSRARVTGELVF. The CDR3, as DNA: TGTGCCACCAGCAGAGCTCGGGTCACCGGGGAGCTGGTTTTT. The genes are TRBV15 and TRBJ2-2; maybe TRBD2 (5 bases). The CDR3 covers 14 residues. From germline, CDR1 is LNHNV and CDR2 YYDKDF (reference sequence).